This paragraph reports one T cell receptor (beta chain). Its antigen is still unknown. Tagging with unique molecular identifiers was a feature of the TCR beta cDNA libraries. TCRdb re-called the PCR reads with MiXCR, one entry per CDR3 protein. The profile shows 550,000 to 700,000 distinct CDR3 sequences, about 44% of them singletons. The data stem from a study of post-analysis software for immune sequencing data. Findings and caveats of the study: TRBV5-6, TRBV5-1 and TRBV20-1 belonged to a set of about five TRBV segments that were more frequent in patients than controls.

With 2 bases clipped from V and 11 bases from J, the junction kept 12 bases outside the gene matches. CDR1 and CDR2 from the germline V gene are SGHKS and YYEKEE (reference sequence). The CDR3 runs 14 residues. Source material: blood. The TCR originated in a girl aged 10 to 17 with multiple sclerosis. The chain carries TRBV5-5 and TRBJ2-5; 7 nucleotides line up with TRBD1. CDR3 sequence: CASSFSTGRGEQYF. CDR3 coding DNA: TGTGCCAGCAGCTTCTCGACAGGGAGAGGAGAGCAGTACTTC.